This passage covers 18 T cell receptor beta chains from one sample sequenced in a study of CD8+CD57+ T cells in acquired aplastic anemia. CD8+CD57+ cell expansion, shown by flow cytometry, had occurred in the patients selected for sequencing. TCR beta VDJ combinations and CDR3 sequences were profiled from genomic DNA. TCRdb processed the reads anew with MiXCR; each CDR3 protein has one entry. The profile covers 150,000 to 200,000 distinct CDR3 sequences, with more than 40% appearing a single time and more than 30% taken by the ten largest. Material for sequencing was sorted CD4+, CD8+, or CD8+CD57+ T cells (not recorded which) from PBMCs. These receptor sequences come from a human donor with aplastic anemia.

This clonotype has a count of ten or more. The chain recombines TRBV5-1 with TRBJ2-2; D gene ambiguous. The CDR3 is made up of 12 amino acids. V lost 3 bases to trimming and J lost 7 bases, with 7 bases between them. CDR1 is SGHRS, CDR2 YFSETQ, per germline. In nucleotides, the CDR3 is TGCGCCAGCAGCTCCGTAGGCGGGGAGCTGTTTTTT. Its translation is CASSSVGGELFF.

This clonotype is a singleton in its sample. V is TRBV20-1 and J is TRBJ1-1; TRBD1 matches at 9 bases. CDR1 is DFQATT and CDR2 is SNEGSKA in the germline V gene (reference sequence). Trimming removed 3 bases from V and 5 bases from J; junction bases left unmatched: 10. The CDR3 consists of 15 residues. This CDR3 is CSARDRGQGRTEAFF. For the CDR3, the DNA is TGCAGTGCTAGGGACAGGGGCCAAGGGAGGACTGAAGCTTTCTTT.

This clonotype was seen ten or more times. The V and J genes are TRBV29-1 and TRBJ2-7, with D possibly being TRBD1 (5 bases). Deletions cut 7 bases from V and 0 bases from J, with 13 bases between. This CDR3 region has 13 residues. Germline CDR1 is SQVTM and CDR2 is ANQGSEA. Here the CDR3 reads CSGRAQGSYEQYF. The CDR3 bases are TGCAGCGGTAGGGCCCAGGGCTCCTACGAGCAGTACTTC.

A note on this clonotype: One junction end disagrees with the germline gene, perhaps due to a read error. The V and J genes are TRBV11-1 and TRBJ1-2; unclear D gene. The CDR3 has 13 residues. Germline lookup yields CDR1 SGHAT and CDR2 FQDESV (reference sequence). DNA of the CDR3: TGTGCCGGCAGCTTAGGCCAGCTTGGAGGCTACACCTTC. It is translated as CAGSLGQLGGYTF.

V and J are TRBV3-1 and TRBJ2-5; 7 nucleotides align to TRBD1. CDR1 and CDR2 from the germline V gene are LGHDT and YNNKEL (reference sequence). This CDR3 region has 14 residues. After removal of 4 bases from V and 7 bases from J, the junction contained 9 bases not matched to a gene. The CDR3: CASSLRGGEVTQYF. CDR3 bases: TGTGCCAGCAGCCTTAGAGGGGGCGAAGTGACCCAGTACTTC.

This clonotype was seen many times. The V and J genes are TRBV7-6 and TRBJ2-1; 11 bases match TRBD1. The V gene's germline CDR1 is SGHVS and CDR2 FNYEAQ. The CDR3 contains 16 residues. V dropped 0 bases and J dropped 7; count of bases not matched to a gene: 5. CDR3 amino acids: CASSLALGQGGNEQFF. CDR3 nucleotides: TGTGCCAGCAGCTTAGCGCTGGGACAGGGGGGGAATGAGCAGTTCTTC.

J is TRBJ1-6 and V is TRBV10-1; perhaps TRBD1 as D (6 bases). Germline CDR1 is WNHNN and CDR2 is SYGVQD (reference sequence). The CDR3 is made up of 13 amino acids. V was shortened by 7 bases and J by 8 bases, with 12 bases between the two germline ends. CDR3 in amino acids: CASTAAGDSPLHF. The CDR3 DNA reads TGCGCCAGCACTGCCGCAGGGGATTCACCCCTCCACTTT.

The chain carries TRBV7-9 and TRBJ1-6, with D tentatively TRBD1 (5 bases). V dropped 4 bases and J dropped 13 bases, with 20 bases sitting between them. Germline V CDR1 and CDR2: SEHNR, FQNEAQ (reference sequence). CDR3 length: 15 residues. CDR3 loop: CASSSYREPGSPLHF. The CDR3 DNA sequence: TGTGCCAGCAGCTCATACCGGGAGCCAGGGTCGCCCCTCCACTTT.

This rearrangement joins TRBV28 to TRBJ2-7; TRBD2 is a possible D gene (5 bases). Per the germline V gene, CDR1 is MDHEN and CDR2 is SYDVKM. V was cut by 3 bases and J by 6 bases, with 15 bases left in between. The CDR3 loop spans 14 amino acids. The CDR3 reads CASSFPGTPVEQYF. Written as DNA, the CDR3 is TGTGCCAGCAGTTTTCCGGGAACCCCCGTCGAGCAGTACTTC.

J is TRBJ2-7 and V is TRBV9; D is perhaps TRBD1 (5 bases). Germline CDR1 and CDR2: SGDLS and YYNGEE. This CDR3 has 14 amino acids. Trimming took off 0 bases at V and 2 bases at J, with 9 bases between the two ends. The CDR3: CASSVGQTTYEQYF. For the CDR3, the DNA is TGTGCCAGCAGCGTAGGACAGACCACCTACGAGCAGTACTTC.

This clonotype was picked up many times. The rearrangement joins TRBV7-9 to TRBJ2-1; D call uncertain. Trimming removed 3 bases from V and 0 bases from J, with 9 bases in between. Germline values: CDR1 SEHNR, CDR2 FQNEAQ (reference sequence). The CDR3 contains 15 residues. CDR3 in DNA: TGTGCCAGCAGCTTCAATCCGAGCTCCTACAATGAGCAGTTCTTC. As protein: CASSFNPSSYNEQFF.

The chain combines TRBV7-9 with TRBJ2-3; D is unresolved. CDR1 is SEHNR and CDR2 is FQNEAQ in the germline V gene (reference sequence). The CDR3 consists of 12 residues. Between the trimmed V and J ends, which lost 3 bases and 8 bases, there was a span of 9 bases. CDR3 residues: CASSLVQATQYF. CDR3 nucleotide sequence: TGTGCCAGCAGCTTGGTACAAGCTACGCAGTATTTT.

The rearrangement joins TRBV19 to TRBJ1-2; D gene ambiguous. Deletions cut 0 bases from V and 6 bases from J, with 17 bases between. Per the germline V gene, CDR1 is LNHDA and CDR2 is SQIVND (reference sequence). This CDR3 comprises 16 residues. In DNA, the CDR3 is TGTGCCAGTAGTATAGAATCCATTCGGCAGGCCCATGGCTACACCTTC. Translated, it gives CASSIESIRQAHGYTF.

V gene TRBV20-1 combines with J gene TRBJ2-4; D remains ambiguous. CDR3 size: 14 residues. Germline lookup yields CDR1 DFQATT and CDR2 SNEGSKA (reference sequence). The V and J ends lost 5 bases and 1 base respectively, with 12 bases between them. The DNA of the CDR3 is TGCAGTGCTGGGCAAGGGTTGGCCAAAAACATTCAGTACTTC. It encodes CSAGQGLAKNIQYF.

CDR3 amino acids: CASSYFRAGSEDGYTF. The CDR3 DNA is TGTGCCAGCAGTTATTTTCGGGCAGGTTCGGAAGATGGCTACACCTTC. This chain uses TRBV6-5 with TRBJ1-2, with D unresolved. This CDR3 is 16 amino acids long. V gave up 3 bases and J gave up 6 bases, with 20 bases separating them. Germline CDR1 is MNHEY and CDR2 is SVGAGI.

The rearrangement joins TRBV25-1 to TRBJ1-6, with TRBD1 matching over 10 bases. CDR1 is MGHDK and CDR2 is SYGVNS in the germline V gene. CDR3 size: 14 residues. The CDR3 region has the DNA TGTGCTAGTGGTCGGACAGGGGGGCATTCACCCCTCCACTTT. Amino acids: CASGRTGGHSPLHF. The complete variable domain, with remaining parts taken from reference TRBV25-1 and TRBJ1-6, reads EADIYQTPRYLVIGTGKKITLECSQTMGHDKMYWYQQDPGMELHLIHYSYGVNSTEKGDLSSESTVSRIRTEHFPLTLESARPSHTSQYLCASGRTGGHSPLHFGNGTRLTVT.

The table lists this clonotype with many counts. This chain links TRBV4-3 with TRBJ1-3, with D possibly matching TRBD1 (5 bases). Germline assignment: CDR1 LGHNA and CDR2 YSLEER. Trimming removed 0 bases at V and 2 bases at J, with 8 bases between. The CDR3 totals 15 residues. The CDR3 here is CASSQDPGAGNTIYF. In nucleotides, the CDR3 is TGCGCCAGCAGCCAAGATCCGGGGGCTGGAAACACCATATATTTT.

The chain is built from TRBV6-2 or TRBV6-3 and TRBJ2-3, with D hard to call. The CDR3 extends over 14 amino acids. The V gene's germline CDR1 is MNHEY and CDR2 SVGEGT. V lost 9 bases and J 2 bases, leaving 15 bases between the germline ends. CDR3 protein: CASISGSYTDTQYF. The DNA of the CDR3 is TGTGCCAGTATTAGTGGGTCCTACACAGATACGCAGTATTTT.